This TCR beta chain was sequenced during a study of blood T cell repertoires in COVID-19. On the study more broadly: PBMCs, B-cell-depleted T cells, or T cells provided the cDNA or gDNA that made up the material.

Source study methods: Amplification from reference gene primers served as the basis for estimated nucleated cell counts. Assay: immunoSEQ multiplex PCR; the TCRdb copy retains only in-frame clones and omits some. The DNA was the basis for D and trimming; V, J and clone size are from that table. The sample has 70,000 or so clones, 65% to 80% seen once. The CDR3 spans 13 residues. Germline CDR1 and CDR2: MDHEN and SYDVKM. V lost 5 bases to trimming and J lost 0 bases, with 7 bases between them. Source material: peripheral blood. The sequence came from a human donor in a cohort sampled during active COVID-19. The chain links TRBV28 to TRBJ1-1, with no clear D. The CDR3 region is CASSPVMNTEAFF. The CDR3 DNA sequence: TGTGCCAGCAGTCCGGTCATGAACACTGAAGCTTTCTTT. The full variable domain, in which reference TRBV28 and TRBJ1-1 provide the parts outside the CDR3, is DVKVTQSSRYLVKRTGEKVFLECVQDMDHENMFWYRQDPGLGLRLIYFSYDVKMKEKGDIPEGYSVSREKKERFSLILESASTNQTSMYLCASSPVMNTEAFFGQGTRLTVV.